This TCR beta chain was documented in a study of blood T cells in healthy people across ages. Study-wide results and limits: Since the PBMCs were unsorted, naive and antigen-experienced cells could not be conclusively compared. Roughly linearly, TCR beta diversity per million T cells fell as age increased.

This clonotype was seen repeatedly, ten times or more. Its antigen is not known. Ranging in age from about 6 to 95, the donors were healthy Caucasian individuals from Russia. Whenever a sample was processed, at least 6.5 million PBMCs were isolated. The use of a sample-barcoded 5' primer and a J-beta primer mix characterized a second PCR of about 6 to 12 cycles. TCRdb itself ran the 5' RACE reads through MiXCR, one entry per CDR3 protein. The sample includes hundreds of thousands of distinct CDR3 sequences, less than 40% of them seen just once. CDR1 is SEHNR, CDR2 FQNEAQ, per germline (reference sequence). The CDR3 runs 14 residues. V lost 5 bases and J lost 1, with 10 bases in between.

The sequenced sample was blood. The receptor was isolated from a woman of 80 years or more in good health. The chain has TRBV7-9 and TRBJ2-3; tentative D call: TRBD2 (6 bases). CDR3 coding DNA: TGTGCCAGCAGCGTCGGCGGGGGCACAGATACGCAGTATTTT. It yields the protein CASSVGGGTDTQYF.